These T cell receptor beta chains were read from a single sample in a study of beta chain features in type 1 diabetes. The protocol was immunoSEQ multiplex PCR, while the TCRdb copy is restricted to in-frame clones and leaves out a portion. Here the sample spans about 650,000 clones, 12% being singletons. Sequencing was performed on naive CD4+ T cells from blood. Source of these receptors: a man aged 30-40 years with type 1 diabetes. CDR3s include the opening cysteine and the closing phenylalanine or tryptophan. D genes are given only for firm matches. Expanded clones get a size class; other rows say once, few or many, or leave the size out.

v_gene,d_gene,j_gene,len,abundance,CDR3nt,CDR3aa
TRBV18,.,TRBJ2-2,14,.,TGTGCCAGCTCACCCAACAGGGCCACCGGGGAGCTGTTTTTT,CASSPNRATGELFF
TRBV9,TRBD2,TRBJ2-5,16,.,TGTGCCAGCAGCCTAACTAGCGGGGACTTACAAGAGACCCAGTACTTC,CASSLTSGDLQETQYF
TRBV4-3,TRBD2,TRBJ2-1,16,few,TGCGCCAGCAGCCAACTAGCGGGGGGAAACTACAATGAGCAGTTCTTC,CASSQLAGGNYNEQFF
TRBV7-7,.,TRBJ2-2,13,.,TGTGCTAGCAGCGGCCGCAACACCGGGGAGCTGTTTTTT,CASSGRNTGELFF
TRBV27,TRBD1,TRBJ2-4,13,.,TGTGCCAGCAGTTTAGGCAGGGGGAACATTCAGTACTTC,CASSLGRGNIQYF
TRBV16,TRBD2,TRBJ2-5,15,few,TGTGCCAGCATGCCAGCGGGGGGACCCGAAGAGACCCAGTACTTC,CASMPAGGPEETQYF
TRBV9,.,TRBJ2-7,13,few,TGTGCCAGCAGCGGCCTGACAGGCTACGAGCAGTACTTC,CASSGLTGYEQYF
TRBV7-2,TRBD2,TRBJ2-1,15,.,TGTGCCAGCAGCTCTCAAGCGGGGGGGCCTGCTGAGCAGTTCTTC,CASSSQAGGPAEQFF
TRBV7-7,TRBD2,TRBJ2-5,15,few,TGTGCTAGCAGCTTATTAGCGGGGGGACAAGAGACCCAGTACTTC,CASSLLAGGQETQYF
TRBV6-5,.,TRBJ2-7,15,.,TGTGCCAGCAGTTACTCGGAACGGAGCTCCTACGAGCAGTACTTC,CASSYSERSSYEQYF
TRBV19,TRBD1,TRBJ1-5,13,.,TGTGCCAGTCGGGACAGGGACAATCAGCCCCAGCATTTT,CASRDRDNQPQHF
TRBV28,.,TRBJ1-2,13,.,TGTGCCAGCAGTCTTGGGCAAAACTATGGCTACACCTTC,CASSLGQNYGYTF
TRBV9,.,TRBJ1-2,11,few,TGTGCCAGCAGCGCCGACAGTGGCTACACCTTC,CASSADSGYTF
TRBV4-3,TRBD1,TRBJ1-2,14,.,TGCGCCAGCAGCTCCGGGACAGGGAACTATGGCTACACCTTC,CASSSGTGNYGYTF
TRBV6-5,.,TRBJ2-5,15,few,TGTGCCAGCAGAGCGAGTGGCGACCGCCAAGAGACCCAGTACTTC,CASRASGDRQETQYF
TRBV7-2,TRBD2,TRBJ2-3,14,.,TGTGCCAGCAGAATCGGGGGGGCAGGAGATACGCAGTATTTT,CASRIGGAGDTQYF
TRBV18,.,TRBJ2-3,15,.,TGTGCCAGCTCTCCCATGGGGGCGAGCACAGATACGCAGTATTTT,CASSPMGASTDTQYF
TRBV30,.,TRBJ1-3,13,few,TGTGCCTTTGGCTGGGCGGCTGGAAACACCATATATTTT,CAFGWAAGNTIYF
TRBV11-1,.,TRBJ2-3,14,few,TGTGCCAGCAGCTTAGCGATGGCAGATTATACGCAGTATTTT,CASSLAMADYTQYF
TRBV9,TRBD1,TRBJ2-1,14,.,TGTGCCAGCAGCGTAGGAGGACAGGGCAATGAGCAGTTCTTC,CASSVGGQGNEQFF